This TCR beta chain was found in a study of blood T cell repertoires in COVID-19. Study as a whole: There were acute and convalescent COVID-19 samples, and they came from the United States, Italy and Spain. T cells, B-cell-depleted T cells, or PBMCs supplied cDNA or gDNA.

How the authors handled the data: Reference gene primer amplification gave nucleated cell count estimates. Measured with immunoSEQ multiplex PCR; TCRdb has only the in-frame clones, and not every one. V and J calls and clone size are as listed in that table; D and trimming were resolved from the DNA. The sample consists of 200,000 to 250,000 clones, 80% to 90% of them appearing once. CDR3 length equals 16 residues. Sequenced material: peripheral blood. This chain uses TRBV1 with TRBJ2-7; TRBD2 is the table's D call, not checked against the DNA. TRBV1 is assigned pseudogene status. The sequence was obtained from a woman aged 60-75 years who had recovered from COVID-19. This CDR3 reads CTSSQELAGGSYEQYF. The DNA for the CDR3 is TGCACCAGCAGCCAAGAGCTAGCGGGGGGCTCCTACGAGCAGTACTTC.